This T cell receptor (beta chain) was sequenced during a study of T cells in Graves' hyperthyroidism and ophthalmopathy. Amplification of TCR beta CDR3 regions used RNA as the template. Primed by the HTBI set, a first-round RT-PCR was run on the TCR CDR3. TCRdb itself ran the multiplex PCR reads through MiXCR, one entry per CDR3 protein. The sample shows 500,000 to 800,000 distinct CDR3 sequences, 45% of them seen only once. In its sample, this clonotype was seen many times. Its matching antigen is unknown. Study-wide results and limits: Blood held most thyroid clonotypes expanded above 0.001 frequency. Model-based prediction identified ophthalmopathy a median approximately 6 months prior to its onset.

Sample: peripheral blood or thyroid tissue (not recorded which). This TCR was sampled from an adult man with Graves' disease, either hyperthyroidism or ophthalmopathy (not recorded which).

The CDR3 is CASSFLTTNEKLFF. The CDR3 DNA reads as TGTGCCAGCAGCTTTCTCACAACTAATGAAAAACTGTTTTTT. V is TRBV7-9 and J is TRBJ1-4; unclear D gene. Germline V gene data show CDR1 as SEHNR and CDR2 as FQNEAQ (reference sequence). Trimming cost V 3 bases and J 0 bases, with 5 bases left between them. The CDR3 has 14 amino acids.